The T cell receptor (beta chain) described here comes from a study of T cells after yellow fever vaccination. The study, taken as a whole, reports: CD4 and CD8 compartments shared a small share of clonotypes. It was the secondary response that reached its peak faster, day 5 versus 15, but it was weaker.

Ten or more counts support this clonotype. The target antigen is unknown. Germline lookup yields CDR1 SEHNR and CDR2 FQNEAQ (reference sequence). The CDR3 spans 14 residues. Trimming took off 1 base at V and 2 bases at J, with 8 bases between the two ends. MiXCR, applied by TCRdb to the 5' RACE reads, yields one record per CDR3 protein. The repertoire holds roughly 120,000 distinct CDR3 sequences, with roughly 6.7% as singletons. The sequences come from CD4+ T cells sorted from PBMCs, collected about 10 days after the first yellow fever vaccination. The chain carries TRBV7-9 and TRBJ1-1; tentatively, D is TRBD1 (5 bases). The clonotype comes from a man between 18 and 29 years old who received the YFV17D yellow fever vaccine. The CDR3 coding sequence is TGTGCCAGCAGCTTAGGGACACCAAACACTGAAGCTTTCTTT. This encodes CASSLGTPNTEAFF.